The clone carrying this T cell receptor beta chain was counted between two and nine times. This sample was taken from a study of T-cell reconstitution after alpha-beta-depleted transplantation in children. V lost 6 bases, J lost 0 bases, and 18 bases lay in between. Germline V lookup: CDR1 MGHRA, CDR2 YSYEKL. The length of the CDR3 is 17 residues. For TCRbeta, the library was prepared with unique molecular identifiers. In TCRdb, the PCR reads were re-called with MiXCR into one record per CDR3 protein. The data hold approximately 400,000 distinct CDR3 sequences, with roughly 10% observed a single time.

The TCR was taken from a human donor who donated a stem cell graft to a child with acute myeloid leukemia. The chain has TRBV4-1 and TRBJ1-3; D is uncertain. Sequenced here: PBMCs from the stem cell graft donor, sampled from the stem cell graft. The CDR3 region is CASSHQLYPGSGNTIYF. The CDR3 nucleotides are TGCGCCAGCAGTCACCAACTTTATCCGGGCTCTGGAAACACCATATATTTT.